These 7 T cell receptor beta chains originate from one sample sequenced in a study of blood T cell repertoires in COVID-19. TCRdb keeps only in-frame clones here, not all; method: immunoSEQ multiplex PCR. The table has approximately 280,000 clones, around 89% seen once; the top ten hold approximately 4.3%. The specimen sequenced was peripheral blood. Receptor source: a man aged 35-49 years with acute or convalescent COVID-19.

The chain combines TRBV7-3 with TRBJ2-7; D unclear. This CDR3 spans 12 amino acids. Germline assignment: CDR1 SGHTA and CDR2 FQGTGA. Trimming removed 2 bases from V and 5 bases from J, with 7 bases in between. CDR3 residues: CASSLESDEQYF. In DNA form, the CDR3 reads TGTGCCAGCAGCTTAGAGAGCGACGAGCAGTACTTC.

The chain is built from TRBV21-1 and TRBJ1-2; the table's TRBD1 call for D was not verified on the DNA. TRBV21-1 is described as a pseudogene. The CDR3 runs 16 residues. The CDR3 loop reads CASSTRTGRANYGYTF. The CDR3 DNA is TGTGCCAGCAGCACTCGGACAGGGAGAGCTAACTATGGCTACACCTTC.

This chain joins TRBV5-4 and TRBJ1-3; D possibly corresponds to TRBD1 (6 bases). Germline-derived CDR1 and CDR2 are SGHNT and YYREEE (reference sequence). This CDR3 has 16 amino acids. The V gene lost 4 bases and the J gene lost 0 bases, with 14 bases spanning the gap. For the CDR3, the DNA is TGTGCCAGCAGCGCTAGACAGGCAAACTCTGGAAACACCATATATTTT. Its translation: CASSARQANSGNTIYF. Combining the CDR3 with reference TRBV5-4 and TRBJ1-3 gives the whole variable domain ETGVTQSPTHLIKTRGQQVTLRCSSQSGHNTVSWYQQALGQGPQFIFQYYREEENGRGNFPPRFSGLQFPNYSSELNVNALELDDSALYLCASSARQANSGNTIYFGEGSWLTVV.

The CDR3 protein is CASSLVPSGTEAFF. The CDR3, as DNA: TGTGCCAGCAGCTTGGTCCCGTCCGGCACTGAAGCTTTCTTT. The chain uses TRBV5-6 and TRBJ1-1; no firm D call. The CDR3 runs 14 residues. The V end was cut by 0 bases, the J end by 4 bases, with 10 bases between. CDR1 is SGHDT, CDR2 YYEEEE, per germline.

The V and J genes are TRBV6-4 and TRBJ2-3, with 10 positions matching TRBD2. The CDR3 runs to 14 residues. V was pared by 4 bases and J by 4 bases, with 2 bases of the junction left unmatched. Germline CDR1 and CDR2: MRHNA and SNTAGT. As DNA, the CDR3 is TGTGCCAGCAGTGTAGCGGGGGGTCCAGATACGCAGTATTTT. As protein: CASSVAGGPDTQYF.

This chain links TRBV2 with TRBJ2-4; 12 positions match TRBD2. The CDR3 is 14 residues long. Germline loops: CDR1 SNHLY, CDR2 FYNNEI. V dropped 4 bases and J dropped 7; count of bases not matched to a gene: 2. The CDR3 sequence is CASSATSGGNIQYF. The CDR3 DNA sequence: TGTGCCAGCAGTGCAACTAGCGGGGGGAACATTCAGTACTTC.

V is TRBV2 and J is TRBJ1-5; D gene uncertain. Trimming removed 1 base from V and 4 bases from J, with 8 bases in between. The V gene's germline CDR1 is SNHLY and CDR2 FYNNEI. The CDR3 is 14 amino acids. CDR3 in amino acids: CASSEDSSNQPQHF. In DNA, the CDR3 is TGTGCCAGCAGTGAAGACAGTTCTAATCAGCCCCAGCATTTT.